The entry that follows covers one T cell receptor beta chain sequence. The data were taken from a study of cytomegalovirus exposure and HLA in healthy donors. PCR used 60 Vbeta primers and 13 Jbeta primers. Sequenced by immunoSEQ multiplex PCR; TCRdb stores in-frame clones only, minus some. The table for this sample gives 100,000 to 150,000 clones. The CDR3 sequence is 16 residues long. V dropped 4 bases and J dropped 7; count of bases not matched to a gene: 8. The V gene's germline CDR1 is LNHNV and CDR2 YYDKDF (reference sequence). V and J are TRBV15 and TRBJ2-1; 12 bases match TRBD2. The source is a man aged 25 to 40 in good health and CMV-seronegative. The sample consisted of PBMCs. The CDR3 nucleotides are TGTGCCACCAGCACTATGACTAGCGGGAGAGGGAATGAGCAGTTCTTC. It is translated as CATSTMTSGRGNEQFF. The full variable domain, in which reference TRBV15 and TRBJ2-1 provide the parts outside the CDR3, is DAMVIQNPRYQVTQFGKPVTLSCSQTLNHNVMYWYQQKSSQAPKLLFHYYDKDFNNEADTPDNFQSRRPNTSFCFLDIRSPGLGDTAMYLCATSTMTSGRGNEQFFGPGTRLTVL.